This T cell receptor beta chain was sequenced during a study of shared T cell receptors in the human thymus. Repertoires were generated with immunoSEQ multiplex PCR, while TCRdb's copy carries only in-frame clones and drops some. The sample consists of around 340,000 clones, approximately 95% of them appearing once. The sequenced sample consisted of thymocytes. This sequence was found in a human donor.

The CDR3 here is CASSPAVKQFF. The CDR3 DNA follows: TGCGCCAGCAGCCCCGCGGTTAAGCAGTTCTTC. This chain links TRBV5-1 with TRBJ2-1, with unresolved D. V lost 4 bases, J lost 11 bases, and 10 bases lay in between. Germline V gene lookup returns CDR1 SGHRS and CDR2 YFSETQ. This CDR3 region has 11 residues.